This T cell receptor beta chain was found in a study of blood T cell repertoires in COVID-19. Study-level background: PBMCs, B-cell-depleted T cells, or T cells provided the cDNA or gDNA that made up the material.

Participants, roughly 18 to 100 years old, spanned under 25 US areas. Participants' own reports of clinical history determined their cohort assignment. How the authors handled the data: Reference gene primer amplification yielded estimated nucleated cell counts. Clones were read by immunoSEQ multiplex PCR, and TCRdb kept only the in-frame ones, dropping some. V, J and clone size are those of that table, while D and trimming were read from the DNA. Of hundreds of thousands of clones in the sample, 86% were seen once. Per germline, CDR1 LNHDA and CDR2 SQIVND (reference sequence). The CDR3 has 13 residues. V lost 7 bases and J lost 4; bases outside the gene matches: 4.

The V and J genes are TRBV19 and TRBJ1-3, with TRBD1 matching 7 bases. The sequencing input was PBMCs or T cells enriched from blood (not recorded which). This sequence originates from a woman aged 50 to 60 who had recovered from COVID-19. The CDR3 is CASIGQAGNTIYF. The DNA for the CDR3 is TGTGCCAGTATCGGACAGGCGGGAAACACCATATATTTT.